The 28 T cell receptor beta chains in this list originate from one sample, sequenced in a study of regulatory T cells in long-lasting Graves disease. Arm-PCR of CDR3 regions and iRepertoire HTBI primers were the basis on which TCR beta libraries were built. TCRdb reanalysed the multiplex PCR reads using MiXCR and keeps one entry per CDR3 protein. The table has about half a million distinct CDR3 sequences, more than 10% seen once. Time point in this sample: newly diagnosed GD, antithyroid drugs for less than 3 months. After RNA was extracted from PBMCs, the TCR library was made from it. These data were also filed under a second study, of T cells in Graves' hyperthyroidism and ophthalmopathy.

Sample: peripheral blood mononuclear cells (PBMCs), taken at new diagnosis, from a patient treated with antithyroid drugs. All receptors come from a woman aged 25 to 39 with Graves disease.

This clonotype was observed many times. This chain joins TRBV24-1 and TRBJ2-3, with TRBD2 matching over 10 bases. The J segment lost 5 bases and the V segment lost 6 bases, leaving 10 bases of the junction unmatched. The CDR3 runs to 16 residues. Germline assignment: CDR1 KGHDR and CDR2 SFDVKD. The CDR3 DNA reads TGTGCCACCAGTCCCAGCGGGAGGGCCGGTGGAGATACGCAGTATTTT. It codes for CATSPSGRAGGDTQYF.

The V and J genes are TRBV7-6 and TRBJ1-1, with D unclear. This CDR3 comprises 15 residues. With 1 base removed from V and 0 bases from J, the gap between germline ends came to 9 bases. Germline loops: CDR1 SGHVS, CDR2 FNYEAQ. CDR3 amino acids: CASSLVPRMNTEAFF. CDR3 sequence (DNA): TGTGCCAGCAGCTTAGTTCCCAGGATGAACACTGAAGCTTTCTTT.

The V and J genes are TRBV30 and TRBJ1-4; TRBD1 matches at 8 bases. The CDR3 runs to 12 residues. CDR1 and CDR2 (germline): GTSNPN, SVGIG (reference sequence). The J segment lost 7 bases and the V segment lost 7 bases, leaving 5 bases of the junction unmatched. The CDR3 region has the DNA TGTGCCTATCGGACAGGGATTGAAAAACTGTTTTTT. Translation: CAYRTGIEKLFF.

The chain recombines TRBV5-8 with TRBJ1-1; D ambiguous. The CDR3 is made up of 13 amino acids. The V end was cut by 2 bases, the J end by 11 bases, with 16 bases between. The V gene's germline CDR1 is SGHTS and CDR2 YDEGEE. The CDR3, as DNA: TGTGCCAGCAGCTTCATGTTTCTCCCCTCGGCTTTCTTT. This codes for CASSFMFLPSAFF.

This clonotype was found a few times. The chain carries TRBV6-5 and TRBJ1-2; D is perhaps TRBD1 (5 bases). The germline CDR1 and CDR2 sequences are MNHEY and SVGAGI. This CDR3 has 17 residues. V was cut by 2 bases and J by 6 bases, with 22 bases left in between. CDR3 DNA: TGTGCCAGCAGTTACGCAGGACTGAGGGGCCAGGTTGATGGCTACACCTTC. It encodes CASSYAGLRGQVDGYTF.

This clonotype came up many times. The rearrangement links TRBV28 to TRBJ2-1; TRBD1 or TRBD2 may be the D gene (5 bases each). Germline V gives CDR1 MDHEN, CDR2 SYDVKM. CDR3 length: 16 amino acids. V shed 6 bases and J shed 0 bases, with 15 bases lying between them. This CDR3 reads CASSRGSGGSYNEQFF. CDR3 nucleotide sequence: TGTGCCAGCAGCCGTGGGAGTGGGGGCTCCTACAATGAGCAGTTCTTC.

This clonotype appeared many times. The chain couples TRBV30 to TRBJ2-3; 9 bases align to TRBD1. The CDR3 runs 16 residues. Germline-derived CDR1 and CDR2 are GTSNPN and SVGIG (reference sequence). The V and J ends lost 2 bases and 0 bases, in that order; junction bases with no gene match: 6. The CDR3 spells CAWSWGQGISTDTQYF. CDR3 nucleotides: TGTGCCTGGAGTTGGGGACAGGGCATTAGCACAGATACGCAGTATTTT.

Worth noting for this clonotype: This could be a read error, since a much larger clone is one nucleotide away. The J gene is TRBJ2-1, the V gene TRBV28; D not resolved. The CDR3 sequence is 15 residues long. Germline CDR1 is MDHEN and CDR2 is SYDVKM. The CDR3 DNA is TGTGCCAGCAGTTTCCTTACAGTAGCTTACAATGAGCAGATCTTC. This translates into CASSFLTVAYNEQIF. The whole variable domain, remainder taken from reference TRBV28 and TRBJ2-1, is DVKVTQSSRYLVKRTGEKVFLECVQDMDHENMFWYRQDPGLGLRLIYFSYDVKMKEKGDIPEGYSVSREKKERFSLILESASTNQTSMYLCASSFLTVAYNEQIFGPGTRLTVL.

This chain joins TRBV29-1 and TRBJ2-1, with TRBD2 matching 13 bases. From germline, CDR1 is SQVTM and CDR2 ANQGSEA. Germline trimming cut 2 bases from V and 12 bases from J; bases unmatched to any gene: 10. The CDR3 loop spans 15 amino acids. CDR3 sequence: CSVESRTSGSNPQFF. For the CDR3, the DNA is TGCAGCGTTGAAAGCCGGACTAGCGGGAGCAATCCGCAGTTCTTC.

This clonotype was picked up a small number of times. J is TRBJ2-1 and V is TRBV9; 9 bases map to TRBD1. There are 15 residues in the CDR3. Losses at the gene ends were 0 bases for V and 6 bases for J; bases not matched to a gene: 4. CDR1 is SGDLS and CDR2 is YYNGEE in the germline V gene. DNA of the CDR3: TGTGCCAGCAGCGTAGGCGGGACAGGGATCAATGAGCAGTTCTTC. This sequence encodes CASSVGGTGINEQFF.

This clonotype was recorded at least ten times. V is TRBV6-1 and J is TRBJ2-5, with 15 bases that match TRBD2. The assigned J gene may be wrong: the sequence end matches TRBJ2-1 better. Germline CDR1 reads MNHNS; CDR2 reads SASEGT. This CDR3 has 14 amino acids. CDR3 bases: TGTGCCAGCAGGGGACTAGCGGGAGGCTATGAGCAGTTCTTC. This gives the protein CASRGLAGGYEQFF.

Note on this clonotype: Since a much larger clone is just one base distant, this may be a read error. The rearrangement uses TRBV15 and TRBJ1-1, with D possibly being TRBD1 (6 bases). Per germline, CDR1 LNHNV and CDR2 YYDKDF (reference sequence). V lost 5 bases, J lost 4 bases, and 11 bases lay in between. This CDR3 has 13 amino acids. In DNA, the CDR3 is TGTGCCACCAGCCAGGACAGTCGCACTGAAGCTTTCTTT. Translating gives CATSQDSRTEAFF.

This clonotype was counted many times. The V gene is TRBV2, the J gene TRBJ2-3; 8 positions agree with TRBD1. Germline V gene lookup returns CDR1 SNHLY and CDR2 FYNNEI. The length of the CDR3 is 14 residues. Trimming removed 6 bases from V and 3 bases from J; junction bases left unmatched: 5. In nucleotides, the CDR3 is TGTGCCAGCAGCATCCAGGGGGCGACAGATACGCAGTATTTT. Its translation: CASSIQGATDTQYF.

In this sample, this clonotype turned up many times. The rearrangement joins TRBV3-1 to TRBJ2-2, with unresolved D. The CDR3 is 17 residues long. With 2 bases removed from V and 1 base from J, the gap between germline ends came to 14 bases. Germline lookup yields CDR1 LGHDT and CDR2 YNNKEL (reference sequence). CDR3 nucleotides: TGTGCCAGCAGCCAATACCGTTCCAGGCGGAACACCGGGGAGCTGTTTTTT. Encoded protein: CASSQYRSRRNTGELFF.

The chain recombines TRBV11-2 with TRBJ2-7; 12 nucleotides line up with TRBD2. Per the germline V gene, CDR1 is SGHAT and CDR2 is FQNNGV. Unmatched junction bases numbered 5, after V lost 4 bases and J lost 4 bases. This CDR3 region has 15 residues. As DNA, the CDR3 is TGTGCCAGCAGCTCCCCGACTAGCGGGGGATACGAGCAGTACTTC. This sequence encodes CASSSPTSGGYEQYF.

This clonotype occurred a few times. V gene TRBV7-2 combines with J gene TRBJ1-6; D not resolved. The CDR3 is 16 residues long. Germline-derived CDR1 and CDR2 are SGHTA and FQGNSA. V lost 5 bases, J lost 12 bases, and 23 bases lay in between. CDR3 region: CASSLGPGSTLLPLHF. Here the CDR3 DNA reads TGTGCCAGCAGCCTGGGCCCGGGAAGTACGTTATTACCCCTCCACTTT.

This clonotype has ten or more counts. The chain joins TRBV6-2 or TRBV6-3 to TRBJ1-5, with unresolved D. Trimming pared 2 bases from V and 7 bases from J, leaving 15 bases between. Germline CDR1 reads MNHEY; CDR2 reads SVGEGT. This CDR3 has 15 residues. CDR3 DNA: TGTGCCAGCAGTTACCGGGGTATCTCTGGACAGCCCCAGCATTTT. It yields the protein CASSYRGISGQPQHF.

This clonotype was seen ten or more times. The genes are TRBV2 and TRBJ2-2, with a tentative D call TRBD1 (5 bases). The CDR3 extends over 15 amino acids. Germline V gene data show CDR1 as SNHLY and CDR2 as FYNNEI. V lost 6 bases, J lost 7 bases, and 18 bases lay in between. The CDR3 nucleotides read TGTGCCAGCAGGGACCCGAGGACATTTAACGGGGAGCTGTTTTTT. Its translation: CASRDPRTFNGELFF. Looking up the rest from reference TRBV2 and TRBJ2-2 gives the full variable domain: EPEVTQTPSHQVTQMGQEVILRCVPISNHLYFYWYRQILGQKVEFLVSFYNNEISEKSEIFDDQFSVERPDGSNFTLKIRSTKLEDSAMYFCASRDPRTFNGELFFGEGSRLTVL.

This clonotype was seen repeatedly, ten times or more. The chain carries TRBV7-2 and TRBJ2-5; D gene uncertain. Germline CDR1 SGHTA, CDR2 FQGNSA. The CDR3 is 13 residues long. Trimming shortened V by 3 bases and J by 0 bases, and 5 bases separated the two germline ends. The CDR3 here is CASSFFNQETQYF. Written as DNA, the CDR3 is TGTGCCAGCAGCTTTTTCAACCAAGAGACCCAGTACTTC.

This clonotype has a count of ten or more. The rearrangement uses TRBV18 and TRBJ2-6; the D gene is possibly TRBD1 (5 bases). V shed 8 bases and J shed 0 bases, with 11 bases lying between them. CDR3 size: 15 residues. Germline assignment: CDR1 KGHSH and CDR2 LQKENI. The CDR3 sequence: CASSPQGSGANVLTF. In nucleotides, the CDR3 is TGTGCCAGCAGCCCTCAGGGCTCTGGGGCCAACGTCCTGACTTTC.

The rearrangement joins TRBV6-1 to TRBJ2-7; 12 bases match TRBD2. The V segment lost 8 bases and the J segment 7 bases; nucleotides outside the gene matches: 15. Germline CDR1 is MNHNS and CDR2 is SASEGT. This CDR3 spans 16 amino acids. The CDR3 region has the DNA TGTGCCAGCTCAAACCCGGTACTAGCGGGAGGAGGGGAGCAGTACTTC. Translation: CASSNPVLAGGGEQYF.

This clonotype was seen a few times. V is TRBV25-1 and J is TRBJ2-7, with D tentatively TRBD1 (5 bases). Germline CDR1 MGHDK, CDR2 SYGVNS. The ends were cut back, 6 bases at V and 6 bases at J, with 21 bases in the middle. The CDR3 totals 15 residues. The CDR3 protein is CASSEEVGVEGEQYF. CDR3 DNA sequence: TGTGCCAGCAGCGAAGAGGTAGGGGTCGAAGGCGAGCAGTACTTC.

This clonotype was picked up many times. The V gene is TRBV12-3 or TRBV12-4, the J gene TRBJ2-6, with a weak D call TRBD2 (6 bases). Trimming took off 6 bases at V and 4 bases at J, with 13 bases between the two ends. The CDR3 loop spans 15 amino acids. The CDR3 nucleotides read TGTGCCAGCAGCTTCCAGGGAGGAGGGGCCAACGTCCTGACTTTC. Its protein is CASSFQGGGANVLTF.

The rearrangement links TRBV20-1 to TRBJ2-7, with D possibly matching TRBD1 (6 bases). CDR1 is DFQATT, CDR2 SNEGSKA, per germline (reference sequence). CDR3 size: 14 residues. V lost 0 bases and J lost 4, with 13 bases in between. The CDR3 DNA is TGCAGTGCTAGAGATGCCCAGGGGTCGTACGAGCAGTACTTC. Translating it yields CSARDAQGSYEQYF.

This clonotype turned up a few times. The V gene is TRBV27, the J gene TRBJ1-5; no clear D gene. The CDR3 spans 13 residues. Germline V gene lookup returns CDR1 MNHEY and CDR2 SMNVEV (reference sequence). V dropped 5 bases and J dropped 9 bases, with 14 bases sitting between them. The CDR3 DNA reads TGTGCCAGCAGTCGTGGGCTTTCGGGGCCCCAGCATTTT. It specifies CASSRGLSGPQHF.

This clonotype was detected only a few times. The chain uses TRBV30 and TRBJ2-1; D might be TRBD2 (6 bases). CDR3 length equals 14 residues. Trimming pared 7 bases from V and 1 base from J, leaving 14 bases between. Germline CDR1 reads GTSNPN; CDR2 reads SVGIG (reference sequence). CDR3: CASATRGSYNEQFF. CDR3 DNA sequence: TGTGCCTCCGCAACTCGGGGGTCCTACAATGAGCAGTTCTTC.

In its sample, this clonotype was seen a few times. A read error is possible here, since a much larger clone lies one base away. The chain combines TRBV3-1 with TRBJ1-1; D gene ambiguous. The CDR3 is 14 residues long. Germline CDR1 is LGHDT and CDR2 is YNNKEL (reference sequence). CDR3 loop: CAGSQGREDTEAFF. CDR3 sequence (DNA): TGTGCCGGCAGCCAAGGACGGGAGGACACTGAAGCTTTCTTT.

This clonotype was found many times. The gene calls are TRBV2 and TRBJ2-7; D call uncertain. V lost 8 bases to trimming and J lost 3 bases, with 11 bases between them. Per the germline V gene, CDR1 is SNHLY and CDR2 is FYNNEI. The CDR3 has 12 amino acids. The CDR3 is CASLSTGYEQYF. In DNA, the CDR3 is TGTGCCAGCCTCAGTACTGGCTACGAGCAGTACTTC.